The 5 T cell receptor beta chains in this list originate from one sample, sequenced in a study of blood T cell repertoires in COVID-19. Here immunoSEQ multiplex PCR was the method, and the copy in TCRdb shows in-frame clones only, minus some. The sample carries tens of thousands of clones, 70% to 90% recorded once. Sequencing was done on a sample of peripheral blood. The receptor source for this set is a man aged 65 to 85 with acute or convalescent COVID-19.

V usage is TRBV6-5 and J usage is TRBJ2-5; D is undetermined. V lost 5 bases and J lost 1, with 11 bases in between. The germline V gene has CDR1 MNHEY and CDR2 SVGAGI. The CDR3 sequence is 14 residues long. The CDR3 DNA is TGTGCCAGCAGTCCCCACTGGGCCCAAGAGACCCAGTACTTC. Its translation is CASSPHWAQETQYF.

V usage is TRBV3-1 (or the pseudogene TRBV3-2) and J usage is TRBJ1-4; D is unresolved. The germline gives CDR1 LGHDT, CDR2 YNNKEL (reference sequence). CDR3 length: 15 amino acids. Between the trimmed V and J ends, which lost 5 bases and 0 bases, there was a span of 10 bases. The CDR3 sequence: CASSVSGATNEKLFF. CDR3 DNA: TGTGCCAGCAGCGTCTCAGGTGCAACTAATGAAAAACTGTTTTTT.

The chain carries TRBV3-1 (or the pseudogene TRBV3-2) and TRBJ2-5; 10 nucleotides line up with TRBD2. Germline assignment: CDR1 LGHDT and CDR2 YNNKEL (reference sequence). V gave up 1 base and J gave up 3 bases; unmatched junction bases: 8. This CDR3 contains 17 residues. The CDR3 coding sequence is TGTGCCAGCAGCCAAGGCCCTAGCGGGAGAGGGGAAGAGACCCAGTACTTC. Residues: CASSQGPSGRGEETQYF.

The genes are TRBV18 and TRBJ1-5; no definite D call. This CDR3 contains 14 residues. CDR1 is KGHSH and CDR2 is LQKENI in the germline V gene. V lost 2 bases and J 12 bases, leaving 17 bases between the germline ends. The CDR3 spells CASSPANSIQYQHF. CDR3 sequence (DNA): TGTGCCAGCTCACCAGCAAACTCCATTCAATACCAGCATTTT.

The chain couples TRBV6-4 to TRBJ1-2, with 9 bases matching TRBD1. The germline V gene encodes CDR1 MRHNA and CDR2 SNTAGT. With V trimmed by 7 bases and J by 8 bases, 11 bases remained unmatched. The CDR3 spans 14 residues. This chain's CDR3 is CASTNTGGASGYTF. The DNA of the CDR3 is TGTGCCAGCACCAACACAGGGGGCGCCTCGGGCTACACCTTC.